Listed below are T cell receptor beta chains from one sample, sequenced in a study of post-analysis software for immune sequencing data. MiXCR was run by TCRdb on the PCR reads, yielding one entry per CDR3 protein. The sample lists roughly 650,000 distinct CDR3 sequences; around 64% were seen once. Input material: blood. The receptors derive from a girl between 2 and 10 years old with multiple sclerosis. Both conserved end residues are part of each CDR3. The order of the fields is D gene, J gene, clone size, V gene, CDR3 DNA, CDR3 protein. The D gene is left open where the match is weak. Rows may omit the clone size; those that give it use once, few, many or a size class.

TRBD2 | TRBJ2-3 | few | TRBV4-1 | TGCGCCAGCAGCCTACTAGCGAACACAGATACGCAGTATTTT | CASSLLANTDTQYF
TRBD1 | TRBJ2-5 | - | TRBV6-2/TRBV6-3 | TGTGCCAGCAGTTACTCGGCTAGTGGGGACAGGGGATGGCAAGAGACCCAGTACTTC | CASSYSASGDRGWQETQYF
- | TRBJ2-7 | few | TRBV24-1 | TGTGCCACCACTGGGGTCTACGAGCAGTACTTC | CATTGVYEQYF
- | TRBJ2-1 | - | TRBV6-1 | TGTGCCAGCAGACCCAAAAACGGCAGGATGTTCTCGTCTGATGAGCAGTTCTTC | CASRPKNGRMFSSDEQFF
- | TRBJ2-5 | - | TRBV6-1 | TGTGCCAGCAGTCCCGGCCCGGGACACCCAAATGAAGAGACCCAGTACTTC | CASSPGPGHPNEETQYF
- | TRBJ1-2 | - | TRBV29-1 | TGCAGCGTTAGACAGGTCAACTATGGCTACACCTTC | CSVRQVNYGYTF
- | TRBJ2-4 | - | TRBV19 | TGTGCCAGTAGTGCTCGGAACAGGGAGGGAAACATTCAGTACTTC | CASSARNREGNIQYF
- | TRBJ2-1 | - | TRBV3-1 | TGTGCCAGCAGGTACTCCAGCTCCTACAATGAGCAGTTCTTC | CASRYSSSYNEQFF
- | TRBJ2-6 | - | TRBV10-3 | TGTGCCATCAGTGATAGGGCAGGGGATGCTGGGGCCAACGTCCTGACTTTC | CAISDRAGDAGANVLTF
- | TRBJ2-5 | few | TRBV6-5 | TGTGCCAGTAGTTACGAACCCCCGGCGGGGCTGGGGACCCAGTACTTC | CASSYEPPAGLGTQYF
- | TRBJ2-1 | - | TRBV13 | TGTGCCAGCAGCTTATCCGACGAGGGGGGCACCCACAATGAGCAGTTCTTC | CASSLSDEGGTHNEQFF
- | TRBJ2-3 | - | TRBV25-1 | TGTGCCAGCAGTGAACAGCTTGATACGCAGTATTTT | CASSEQLDTQYF
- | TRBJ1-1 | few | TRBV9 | TGTGCCAGCAGCGTAGCCCTAAGGACTGAAGCTTTCTTT | CASSVALRTEAFF
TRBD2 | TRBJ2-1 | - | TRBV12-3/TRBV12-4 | TGTGCCAGTTTTCTTGGGGGGCTAGCGGGTCTCAACAATGAGCAGTTCTTC | CASFLGGLAGLNNEQFF
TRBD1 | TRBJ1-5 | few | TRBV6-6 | TGTGCCAGCAGCTTAGGACAGGGTGGCCAGCCCCAGCATTTT | CASSLGQGGQPQHF
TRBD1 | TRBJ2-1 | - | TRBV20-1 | TGCAGTGCTCCTCACAGGGGGCAAGGGGACAATGAGCAGTTCTTC | CSAPHRGQGDNEQFF
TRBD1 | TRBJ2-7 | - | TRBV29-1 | TGCAGCGCTGACAGGGCTAACGAGCAGTACTTC | CSADRANEQYF
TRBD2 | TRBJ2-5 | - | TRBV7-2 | TGTGCCAGCAGCTTAGGGGCAGGGACTAGCCTCCTCGTAGAGACCCAGTACTTC | CASSLGAGTSLLVETQYF
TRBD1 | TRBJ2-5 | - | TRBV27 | TGTGCCAGCGGGGTTTGGGACAGGGGGCTGGAGACCCAGTACTTC | CASGVWDRGLETQYF
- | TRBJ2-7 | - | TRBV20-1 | TGCAGTGCTAGAGCCCCGTGGGGGACCGAAAACGAGCAGTACTTC | CSARAPWGTENEQYF
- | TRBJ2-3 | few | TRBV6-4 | TGTGCCAGCAGCCTTGACAGGAACACAGATACGCAGTATTTT | CASSLDRNTDTQYF
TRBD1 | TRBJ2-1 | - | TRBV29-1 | TGCAGCGTGGGACAGGTCCATGAGCAGTTCTTC | CSVGQVHEQFF
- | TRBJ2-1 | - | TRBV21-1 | TGTGCCAGCAGCAAGTCGATCAGGTGCTCGGACTCGAGAAATGAGCAGTTCTTC | CASSKSIRCSDSRNEQFF
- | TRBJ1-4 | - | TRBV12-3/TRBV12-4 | TGTGCCAGCAGTTCCGGGCGCTGGACTAATGAAAAACTGTTTTTT | CASSSGRWTNEKLFF
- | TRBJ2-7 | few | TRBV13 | TGTGCCAGCAGCTTAGGCCGAAACGAGCAGTACTTC | CASSLGRNEQYF
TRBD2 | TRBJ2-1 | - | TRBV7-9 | TGTGCCAGCAGCTTAATGAGCGGGAGTCACAATGAGCAGTTCTTC | CASSLMSGSHNEQFF
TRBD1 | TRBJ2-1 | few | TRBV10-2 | TGCGCCAGCAGTGAGTCGCGGCTGGTTCGGGACAGGTACAATGAGCAGTTCTTC | CASSESRLVRDRYNEQFF
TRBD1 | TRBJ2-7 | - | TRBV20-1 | TGCAGTGCTTCGGTGACAGGGAAAAGGAGCTCCTACGAGCAGTACTTC | CSASVTGKRSSYEQYF
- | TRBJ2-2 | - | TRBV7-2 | TGTGCCAGCAGCTCCACCCTAGCGTCTGCCGGGGAGCTGTTTTTT | CASSSTLASAGELFF
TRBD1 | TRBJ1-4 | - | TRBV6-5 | TGTGCCAGCAGTTACACGGGACAGGTCTTCGAAAAACTGTTTTTT | CASSYTGQVFEKLFF
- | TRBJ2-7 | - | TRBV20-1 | TGCAGTGCTAGGAAGGAAGCGGGTCTAACCTACGAGCAGTACTTC | CSARKEAGLTYEQYF
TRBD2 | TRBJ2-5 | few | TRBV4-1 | TGCGCCAGCTGTCAGAGCGGGACGCAAGAGACCCAGTACTTC | CASCQSGTQETQYF
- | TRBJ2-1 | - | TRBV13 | TGTGCCAGCAGCTTAGTAAATGAGCCCAACAATGAGCAGTTCTTC | CASSLVNEPNNEQFF
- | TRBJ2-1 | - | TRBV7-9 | TGTGCCAGCAGCTCCCTTAGACTTAGCGGCGGCGGGGTAGGTGAGCAGTTCTTC | CASSSLRLSGGGVGEQFF
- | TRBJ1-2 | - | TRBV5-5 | TGTGTCAGCAGCCCAAATCAATGCGGCTATGGCTACACCTTC | CVSSPNQCGYGYTF
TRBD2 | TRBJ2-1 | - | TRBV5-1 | TGCGCCAGCAGCTACGGGACTAGCTCCAATGAGCAGTTCTTC | CASSYGTSSNEQFF
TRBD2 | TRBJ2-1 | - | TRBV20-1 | TGCAGTGCTAGCGGGACTAGCTCCTACAATGAGCAGTTCTTC | CSASGTSSYNEQFF
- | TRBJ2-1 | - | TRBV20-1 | TGCAGTGCACCGCGGTCCTACAATGAGCAGTTCTTC | CSAPRSYNEQFF
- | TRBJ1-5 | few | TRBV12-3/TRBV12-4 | TGTGCCAGCAGTTTTTCCGGGACAAGCAATCAGCCCCAGCATTTT | CASSFSGTSNQPQHF
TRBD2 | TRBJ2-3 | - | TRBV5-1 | TGCGCCAGCAGCTTGGTGGCGGGAGAGGGCACAGATACGCAGTATTTT | CASSLVAGEGTDTQYF
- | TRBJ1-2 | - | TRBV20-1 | TGCAGTGCTAGACACGGATCCCGCTATGGCTACACCTTC | CSARHGSRYGYTF